These 30 T cell receptor beta chains share one sample of origin, sequenced in a study of T cells expressing NK-cell markers. TCRdb reanalyzed the 5' RACE reads, giving one entry per CDR3 protein sequence and no DNA. This sample's table has some 450,000 distinct CDR3 sequences. The sequenced sample consisted of blood T cells: a sorted CD56 or NKG2C T cell subset, CD4+ or CD8+ T cells, or bulk PBMC T cells (not recorded which). These receptors all come from a woman aged 18 to 75 in good health.

The rearrangement uses TRBV9 and TRBJ1-3. Germline V CDR1 and CDR2: SGDLS, YYNGEE. This CDR3 contains 14 residues. The CDR3 is CASSLDHRGNTIYF.

This chain joins TRBV20-1 and TRBJ1-1; TCRdb outputs TRBD1, but without DNA this stays unchecked. There are 14 residues in the CDR3. Per the germline V gene, CDR1 is DFQATT and CDR2 is SNEGSKA (reference sequence). CDR3 sequence: CSASRTGLNTEAFF.

The chain joins TRBV3-1 to TRBJ2-7; TCRdb returns TRBD2, unconfirmable since there is no DNA. CDR1 and CDR2 (germline): LGHDT, YNNKEL (reference sequence). The CDR3 is made up of 13 amino acids. CDR3 protein: CASSRLASYEQYF.

V gene TRBV20-1 combines with J gene TRBJ2-7; TCRdb's D gene call, TRBD1, goes unchecked for lack of DNA. In germline, CDR1 is DFQATT, CDR2 SNEGSKA (reference sequence). The CDR3 has 15 residues. CDR3 region: CSAREGTGGPHEQYF.

The chain carries TRBV5-6 and TRBJ2-3; the D gene TCRdb calls, TRBD1, cannot be checked with no DNA. CDR3 length: 13 residues. CDR1 and CDR2 from the germline V gene are SGHDT and YYEEEE. The chain's CDR3 is CASIFRDADTQYF.

The chain carries TRBV27 and TRBJ1-5; no DNA is available, so the TRBD1 call from TCRdb remains unchecked. Germline assignment: CDR1 MNHEY and CDR2 SMNVEV (reference sequence). This CDR3 contains 14 residues. CDR3 region: CASSRATGGQPQHF.

This chain uses TRBV6-1 with TRBJ1-4. The germline V gene has CDR1 MNHNS and CDR2 SASEGT. The CDR3 covers 13 residues. The CDR3 spells CASSPSPNEKLFF.

The chain couples TRBV28 to TRBJ1-5. CDR3 length: 14 residues. The germline CDR1 and CDR2 sequences are MDHEN and SYDVKM. CDR3 in amino acids: CASTYTGRDQPQHF. Based on the CDR3 plus reference TRBV28 and TRBJ1-5, the full variable domain is DVKVTQSSRYLVKRTGEKVFLECVQDMDHENMFWYRQDPGLGLRLIYFSYDVKMKEKGDIPEGYSVSREKKERFSLILESASTNQTSMYLCASTYTGRDQPQHFGDGTRLSIL.

The V gene is TRBV25-1, the J gene TRBJ1-1; TCRdb calls TRBD1, which cannot be checked without DNA. The CDR3 extends over 13 amino acids. Per the germline V gene, CDR1 is MGHDK and CDR2 is SYGVNS. CDR3: CASTPSWGTEAFF.

The chain is built from TRBV5-6 and TRBJ1-1. The CDR3 has 15 residues. Germline-derived CDR1 and CDR2 are SGHDT and YYEEEE. The CDR3 protein is CASSASWVKVTEAFF.

The chain uses TRBV28 and TRBJ2-7; TCRdb outputs TRBD1, but without DNA this stays unchecked. The CDR3 totals 15 residues. Germline V gene lookup returns CDR1 MDHEN and CDR2 SYDVKM. The CDR3: CASSSGTGGVHEQYF.

The chain uses TRBV5-1 and TRBJ2-1; no DNA is available, so the TRBD2 call from TCRdb remains unchecked. CDR3 size: 20 residues. Germline V CDR1 and CDR2: SGHRS, YFSETQ. The CDR3: CASSSLLAGRISPSYNEQFF.

This rearrangement joins TRBV30 to TRBJ1-4; the TRBD1 assignment by TCRdb is unverifiable without DNA. The germline gives CDR1 GTSNPN, CDR2 SVGIG (reference sequence). The CDR3 is made up of 11 amino acids. The CDR3 sequence is CAGTGPSDLFF.

The V and J genes are TRBV30 and TRBJ1-1; with no DNA, the TCRdb D assignment of TRBD1 cannot be verified. Germline CDR1 reads GTSNPN; CDR2 reads SVGIG (reference sequence). The CDR3 totals 13 residues. The CDR3 loop reads CAWSVGGGTEAFF.

The chain uses TRBV10-3 and TRBJ1-1; the TCRdb call, TRBD1, lacks DNA for checking. Germline CDR1 and CDR2: ENHRY and SYGVKD. CDR3 length: 14 amino acids. The CDR3 sequence: CAIRSLTGDTEAFF.

This chain uses TRBV20-1 with TRBJ2-1; TCRdb reports TRBD2, a call that lacks DNA to check it against. The CDR3 has 17 amino acids. Germline values: CDR1 DFQATT, CDR2 SNEGSKA (reference sequence). CDR3 amino acids: CSASRTKLAGVSAEQFF.

The V call is TRBV4-2, the J call TRBJ2-7; no DNA is available, so the TRBD1 call from TCRdb remains unchecked. The CDR3 sequence is 14 residues long. Germline-derived CDR1 and CDR2 are LGHNA and YNFKEQ. CDR3 loop: CASSQGTGRYEQYF.

This sequence joins TRBV7-2 and TRBJ2-2; TCRdb reports TRBD1, a call that lacks DNA to check it against. Germline V CDR1 and CDR2: SGHTA, FQGNSA. There are 15 residues in the CDR3. The CDR3 loop is CASSPRVTWGGELFF.

This chain connects TRBV20-1 to TRBJ1-6; the TCRdb call, TRBD1, lacks DNA for checking. The germline V gene has CDR1 DFQATT and CDR2 SNEGSKA (reference sequence). There are 16 residues in the CDR3. The CDR3 reads CSARDYRDSDNSPLHF.

The chain combines TRBV24-1 with TRBJ2-1; lacking DNA, the TRBD2 call made by TCRdb goes unchecked. From germline, CDR1 is KGHDR and CDR2 SFDVKD. The CDR3 has 17 residues. This CDR3 is CATSDWGLADTWAEQFF.

The chain has TRBV20-1 and TRBJ1-1; TCRdb indicates TRBD1, and absent DNA this call remains unverified. The CDR3 consists of 14 residues. Germline-derived CDR1 and CDR2 are DFQATT and SNEGSKA (reference sequence). This CDR3 is CSARADRGDTEAFF.

This chain links TRBV7-2 with TRBJ2-1. Germline loops: CDR1 SGHTA, CDR2 FQGNSA. There are 13 residues in the CDR3. CDR3 in amino acids: CASSLVGLNEQFF.

The rearrangement joins TRBV29-1 to TRBJ1-1. Germline CDR1 and CDR2: SQVTM and ANQGSEA. This CDR3 is 11 amino acids long. The CDR3 reads CSVPQDTEAFF.

The chain couples TRBV28 to TRBJ1-4. The V gene's germline CDR1 is MDHEN and CDR2 SYDVKM. This CDR3 region has 16 residues. This CDR3 is CASSSTGSQSREKLFF.

The rearrangement uses TRBV5-1 and TRBJ1-2; TCRdb designates TRBD1, a call that cannot be tested without DNA. Germline V gene lookup returns CDR1 SGHRS and CDR2 YFSETQ. The CDR3 runs 15 residues. This CDR3 is CASSRQTGGYHGYTF. Using reference TRBV5-1 and TRBJ1-2 for the parts outside the CDR3, the full variable domain is KAGVTQTPRYLIKTRGQQVTLSCSPISGHRSVSWYQQTPGQGLQFLFEYFSETQRNKGNFPGRFSGRQFSNSRSEMNVSTLELGDSALYLCASSRQTGGYHGYTFGSGTRLTVV.

CDR3 protein: CASSEGLAGPQETQYF. The chain uses TRBV3-1 and TRBJ2-5; TCRdb names TRBD2, which stays unverified in the absence of DNA. CDR3 length: 16 residues. Germline V gene sequence: CDR1 LGHDT, CDR2 YNNKEL (reference sequence).

V is TRBV5-1 and J is TRBJ2-1; TCRdb gives TRBD1 as the D gene, but with no DNA this cannot be confirmed. Germline-derived CDR1 and CDR2 are SGHRS and YFSETQ. The CDR3 is 16 amino acids. The CDR3 loop reads CASSPGTVSSYNEQFF. Complete variable domain (other parts from reference TRBV5-1 and TRBJ2-1): KAGVTQTPRYLIKTRGQQVTLSCSPISGHRSVSWYQQTPGQGLQFLFEYFSETQRNKGNFPGRFSGRQFSNSRSEMNVSTLELGDSALYLCASSPGTVSSYNEQFFGPGTRLTVL.

This chain uses TRBV27 with TRBJ1-5; TCRdb lists TRBD1, though no DNA is available to test this call. CDR3 length: 15 amino acids. In germline, CDR1 is MNHEY, CDR2 SMNVEV (reference sequence). CDR3 sequence reads: CASSFQGYSNQPQHF.

This rearrangement joins TRBV7-9 to TRBJ2-5; the TCRdb D gene call, TRBD1, has no DNA to confirm it. Germline CDR1 and CDR2: SEHNR and FQNEAQ (reference sequence). This CDR3 spans 14 amino acids. This CDR3 is CASSLPSGGETQYF. Full variable domain (outside the CDR3, taken from reference TRBV7-9 and TRBJ2-5): DTGVSQNPRHKITKRGQNVTFRCDPISEHNRLYWYRQTLGQGPEFLTYFQNEAQLEKSRLLSDRFSAERPKGSFSTLEIQRTEQGDSAMYLCASSLPSGGETQYFGPGTRLLVL.

The chain couples TRBV6-2 or TRBV6-3 to TRBJ1-2; the TCRdb D gene call, TRBD1, has no DNA to confirm it. CDR3 size: 14 residues. Per the germline V gene, CDR1 is MNHEY and CDR2 is SVGEGT. The CDR3 here is CASRPGQTFYGYTF.